These 12 T cell receptor beta chains came from one sample sequenced in a study of blood T cell repertoires in COVID-19. Method: immunoSEQ multiplex PCR; TCRdb's copy keeps in-frame clones and lacks some. The table lists approximately 150,000 clones, around nine tenths of them singletons. Sequencing input: peripheral blood. These receptor sequences come from a woman aged 45 to 65 with acute or convalescent COVID-19.

The chain is built from TRBV10-3 and TRBJ1-6; possibly TRBD1 for D (6 bases). V lost 0 bases and J 3 bases, leaving 18 bases between the germline ends. Germline-derived CDR1 and CDR2 are ENHRY and SYGVKD. The CDR3 extends over 19 amino acids. The CDR3 sequence: CAISESLVGAPDYNSPLHF. CDR3 DNA: TGTGCCATCAGTGAGTCTCTCGTGGGGGCCCCAGACTATAATTCACCCCTCCACTTT.

This chain links TRBV5-4 with TRBJ2-7, with D possibly being TRBD2 (5 bases). The CDR3 totals 13 residues. V dropped 1 base and J dropped 1 base, with 6 bases sitting between them. Germline loops: CDR1 SGHNT, CDR2 YYREEE (reference sequence). The CDR3 is CASSLRGSYEQYF. The CDR3 coding sequence is TGTGCCAGCAGCTTGCGGGGTTCCTACGAGCAGTACTTC.

The chain has TRBV4-2 and TRBJ1-5, with D uncertain. The CDR3 covers 12 residues. Germline lookup yields CDR1 LGHNA and CDR2 YNFKEQ. The V end was cut by 4 bases, the J end by 15 bases, with 16 bases between. CDR3 in amino acids: CASSRKCRLGHF. CDR3 sequence (DNA): TGTGCCAGCAGCCGGAAGTGTCGACTCGGGCATTTT.

This clone was counted once. This rearrangement joins TRBV3-1 (or the pseudogene TRBV3-2) to TRBJ2-5; 7 bases are shared with TRBD1. The trim removed 2 bases at V and 5 bases at J, leaving 11 bases unmatched. CDR1 and CDR2 (germline): LGHDT, YNNKEL (reference sequence). There are 16 residues in the CDR3. The CDR3, as DNA: TGTGCCAGCAGCCAATGGGACAGTGAAAGGGGGGAGACCCAGTACTTC. Protein product: CASSQWDSERGETQYF.

The chain has TRBV18 and TRBJ1-1; D is undetermined. Germline CDR1 is KGHSH and CDR2 is LQKENI. This CDR3 comprises 15 residues. V lost 3 bases and J 5 bases, leaving 16 bases between the germline ends. CDR3 residues: CASSPLRGRGTEAFF. CDR3 nucleotide sequence: TGTGCCAGCTCACCTTTAAGAGGGAGAGGAACTGAAGCTTTCTTT.

The chain employs TRBV24-1 and TRBJ2-5; possibly TRBD2 for D (6 bases). V was trimmed by 1 base and J by 2 bases, leaving 22 bases between them. The CDR3 has 19 amino acids. Germline loops: CDR1 KGHDR, CDR2 SFDVKD. In DNA form, the CDR3 reads TGTGCCACCAGTGATTTCCCGAAAGAAGGTCTGGCGGGACAAGAGACCCAGTACTTC. Its protein product is CATSDFPKEGLAGQETQYF.

This chain joins TRBV6-2 or TRBV6-3 and TRBJ1-4, with D tentatively TRBD1 (5 bases). Looked up from germline, CDR1 is MNHEY and CDR2 is SVGEGT. The CDR3 totals 18 residues. V lost 4 bases, J lost 3 bases, and 21 bases lay in between. This CDR3 is CASSSPGGRFRANEKLFF. CDR3 nucleotide sequence: TGTGCCAGCAGTTCCCCGGGGGGACGTTTTAGGGCTAATGAAAAACTGTTTTTT.

V gene TRBV27 combines with J gene TRBJ2-7; D remains ambiguous. This CDR3 comprises 13 residues. CDR1 and CDR2 from the germline V gene are MNHEY and SMNVEV (reference sequence). Trimming shortened V by 4 bases and J by 7 bases, and 14 bases separated the two germline ends. In DNA form, the CDR3 reads TGTGCCAGCAGTTACCAGGTTGGCAAGGAGCAGTACTTC. This sequence encodes CASSYQVGKEQYF.

The chain couples TRBV5-5 to TRBJ1-1; no clear D gene. There are 15 residues in the CDR3. V was shortened by 0 bases and J by 0 bases, with 9 bases between the two germline ends. The V gene's germline CDR1 is SGHKS and CDR2 YYEKEE (reference sequence). The CDR3 nucleotides read TGTGCCAGCAGCTTGGCGGGTGGAGTGAACACTGAAGCTTTCTTT. Translating gives CASSLAGGVNTEAFF.

The rearrangement links TRBV10-3 to TRBJ2-1; perhaps TRBD2 as D (6 bases). V dropped 3 bases and J dropped 7 bases, with 13 bases sitting between them. Per germline, CDR1 ENHRY and CDR2 SYGVKD. The CDR3 has 14 amino acids. The CDR3 is CAISERRAGNEQFF. The CDR3 region has the DNA TGTGCCATCAGTGAACGGAGGGCCGGTAATGAGCAGTTCTTC.

The chain has TRBV5-4 and TRBJ1-3, with TRBD1 identical over 7 bases. CDR3 length: 13 residues. The V gene's germline CDR1 is SGHNT and CDR2 YYREEE (reference sequence). Trimming took 10 bases from V and 3 from J; bases not matched to a gene: 7. The CDR3 reads CAGTTGSGNTIYF. The CDR3 nucleotides are TGTGCCGGAACGACAGGGAGTGGAAACACCATATATTTT.

The V call is TRBV7-9, the J call TRBJ2-3, with D tentatively TRBD2 (7 bases). Per the germline V gene, CDR1 is SEHNR and CDR2 is FQNEAQ (reference sequence). The CDR3 has 16 residues. V was cut by 0 bases and J by 4 bases, with 14 bases left in between. The CDR3 DNA is TGTGCCAGCAGCTTAGCGGGGGGGCCTTTGTCAGATACGCAGTATTTT. Amino acid sequence: CASSLAGGPLSDTQYF.